This T cell receptor beta chain was identified during a study of T-cell memory formation after mild COVID-19. In the study overall: Most TCR clusters belonged to a single donor.

Constant-segment-primed 5'RACE gave TCR alpha and TCR beta cDNA libraries with sample barcodes and UMIs. TCRdb called the 5' RACE reads again in MiXCR, with one record for every CDR3 protein. The repertoire consists of about 290,000 distinct CDR3 sequences, with approximately 16% occurring once and the leading ten covering around a fifth. In regard to this clonotype: Antigen specificity is unknown.

Study observations and caveats: A second wave expanding day 15 to 37 was CD4+-biased; contracting clones were balanced. Within pre-infection memory, some responding clones were found, suggesting cross-reactive memory joined.

The sequence came from a man aged 18 to 35 who had mild COVID-19 (a few samples of this study predate the infection). Cell type and time point are not known. Source material: PBMCs or a T cell subset sorted from them (not recorded which).

As DNA, the CDR3 is TGTGCCAGCAGTTACAGAGGGACAGGGGGATACGAGCAGTACTTC. Its translation: CASSYRGTGGYEQYF. V usage is TRBV6-6 and J usage is TRBJ2-7; 11 bases map to TRBD1. Germline V gene data show CDR1 as MNHNY and CDR2 as SVGAGI (reference sequence). Germline trimming cut 2 bases from V and 4 bases from J; bases unmatched to any gene: 4. The CDR3 extends over 15 amino acids.